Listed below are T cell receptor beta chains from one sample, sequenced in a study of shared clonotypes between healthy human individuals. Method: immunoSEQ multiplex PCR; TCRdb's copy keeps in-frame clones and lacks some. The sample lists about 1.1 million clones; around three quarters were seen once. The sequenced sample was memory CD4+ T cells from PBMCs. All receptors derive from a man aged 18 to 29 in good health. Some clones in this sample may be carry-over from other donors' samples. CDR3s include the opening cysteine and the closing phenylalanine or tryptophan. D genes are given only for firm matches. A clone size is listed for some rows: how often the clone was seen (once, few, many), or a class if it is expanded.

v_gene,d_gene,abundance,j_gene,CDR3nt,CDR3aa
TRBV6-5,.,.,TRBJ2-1,TGTGCCAGCAGTTACGGGGGTGATGAGCAGTTCTTC,CASSYGGDEQFF
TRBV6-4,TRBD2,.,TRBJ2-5,TGTGCCAGACTAGCGGGAGGGCCTGAATTTACGGAGACCCAGTACTTC,CARLAGGPEFTETQYF
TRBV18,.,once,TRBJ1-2,TGTGCCAGCTCACCTTCGGGTGCTGGGTATGGCTACACCTTC,CASSPSGAGYGYTF
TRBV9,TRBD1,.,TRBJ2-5,TGTGCCAGCAGCGTGGGGGGACAGGGGCCCTTCCAAGAGACCCAGTACTTC,CASSVGGQGPFQETQYF
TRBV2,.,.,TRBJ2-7,TGTGCCAGCAGTGAAAGGGGGATCGACGAGCAGTACTTC,CASSERGIDEQYF
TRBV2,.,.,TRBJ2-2,TGTGCCAGCAGTCCTGGGGACCCGTGGTTGAGGGAGCTGTTTTTT,CASSPGDPWLRELFF
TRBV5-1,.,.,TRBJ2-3,TGCGCCAGCAGCTTGGCCGTGACTCCCGGTGGTGTGGATACGCAGTATTTT,CASSLAVTPGGVDTQYF
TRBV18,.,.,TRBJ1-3,TGTGCCAGCTCCCCCCAGAGACTCTCTGGAAACACCATATATTTT,CASSPQRLSGNTIYF
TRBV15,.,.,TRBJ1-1,TGTGCCACCAGCTTACAGGGTAACACTGAAGCTTTCTTT,CATSLQGNTEAFF
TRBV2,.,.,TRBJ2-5,TGTGCCAGCAGTCCCGGGCAAGAGACCCAGTACTTC,CASSPGQETQYF
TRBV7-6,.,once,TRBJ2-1,TGTGCCAGCAGCTTAAGGACGGCCAGCAATGAGCAGTTCTTC,CASSLRTASNEQFF
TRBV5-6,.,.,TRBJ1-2,TGTGCCAGCAGCTTGAGGGAACAGAGCTATGGCTACACCTTC,CASSLREQSYGYTF
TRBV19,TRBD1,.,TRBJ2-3,TGTGCCAGTAATACAGGGGGCATTATATCAGATACGCAGTATTTT,CASNTGGIISDTQYF
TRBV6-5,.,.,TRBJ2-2,TGTGCCAGCAGGACACAGGGAGCGGCCGGGGAGCTGTTTTTT,CASRTQGAAGELFF
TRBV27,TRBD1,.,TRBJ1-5,TGTGCCAGCAGTTTCAGGGGGCTGGGGCAGCCCCAGCATTTT,CASSFRGLGQPQHF
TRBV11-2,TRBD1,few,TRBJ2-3,TGTGCCAGCAGCTTAGACGCCGGGACAGTCACAGATACGCAGTATTTT,CASSLDAGTVTDTQYF
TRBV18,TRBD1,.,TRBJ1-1,TGTGCCAGCTCGACAGGGATGAACACTGAAGCTTTCTTT,CASSTGMNTEAFF
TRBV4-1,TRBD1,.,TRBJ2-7,TGCGCCAGCAGCCACAACCCGGGACAGACGTACGAGCAGTACTTC,CASSHNPGQTYEQYF
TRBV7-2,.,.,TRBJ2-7,TGTGCCAGCAGCTTAGGGTTCGGTCTAGGAACCTACGAGCAGTACTTC,CASSLGFGLGTYEQYF
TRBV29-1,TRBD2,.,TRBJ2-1,TGCAGCGTCCTAGCGGCCTTTTACAATGAGCAGTTCTTC,CSVLAAFYNEQFF
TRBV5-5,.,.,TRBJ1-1,TGTGCCAGCAGCTTGGATACTGGGGCTTTCTTT,CASSLDTGAFF
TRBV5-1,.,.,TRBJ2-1,TGCGCCAGCAGCTTGGCGCAGGATGGGGATGAGCAGTTCTTC,CASSLAQDGDEQFF
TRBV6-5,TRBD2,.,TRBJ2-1,TGTGCCAGCAGTTCACCCTGGGGGAGGGGCAATGAGCAGTTCTTC,CASSSPWGRGNEQFF
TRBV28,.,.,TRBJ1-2,TGTGCCAGCAGTGTTGGGTTGGCTGTTCCCGGCTACACCTTC,CASSVGLAVPGYTF
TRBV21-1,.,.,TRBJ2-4,TGTGCCAGCAGCAGACTAGCGGGAGCGGCCAAAAACATTCAGTACTTC,CASSRLAGAAKNIQYF
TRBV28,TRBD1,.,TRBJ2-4,TGTGCCAGCAGTTTAGGGGCAGGGGGAGCCAAAAACATTCAGTACTTC,CASSLGAGGAKNIQYF
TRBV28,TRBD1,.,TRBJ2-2,TGTGCCAGCAGATCCAGACAGGGAAACACCGGGGAGCTGTTTTTT,CASRSRQGNTGELFF
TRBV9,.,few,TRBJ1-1,TGTGCCAGCAGCTCCGGGGACGGATCCACTGAAGCTTTCTTT,CASSSGDGSTEAFF
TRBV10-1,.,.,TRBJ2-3,TGCGCCAGCAGTGAGAGGTCAGGGATCTTAGATACGCAGTATTTT,CASSERSGILDTQYF
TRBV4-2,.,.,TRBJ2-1,TGTGCCAGCAGCCAAGAGCCCATACCCCATAATGAGCAGTTCTTC,CASSQEPIPHNEQFF
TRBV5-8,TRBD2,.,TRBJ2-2,TGTGCCAGCAGCGTTACTAGCGGGGTGAACACCGGGGAGCTGTTTTTT,CASSVTSGVNTGELFF
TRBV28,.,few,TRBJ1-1,TGTGCCAGCTGGCCCCCGGGAGGTGAAGCTTTCTTT,CASWPPGGEAFF
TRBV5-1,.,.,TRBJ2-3,TGCGCCAGCAGCTATCTTCAGCTGGGGGCCGGAGATACGCAGTATTTT,CASSYLQLGAGDTQYF
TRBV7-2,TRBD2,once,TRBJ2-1,TGTGCCAGCAGCCCGGGGGGTAGCGGGAAGTACAATGAGCAGTTCTTC,CASSPGGSGKYNEQFF
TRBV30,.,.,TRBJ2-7,TGTGCCTGGAGAGACAGCCCATTCTCCTACGAGCAGTACTTC,CAWRDSPFSYEQYF
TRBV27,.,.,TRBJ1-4,TGTGCCAGCAGTGACACAACTAATGAAAAACTGTTTTTT,CASSDTTNEKLFF
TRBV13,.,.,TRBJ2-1,TGTGCCAGCAGCTTCTCGGACGGTTACTACTCCTACAATGAGCAGTTCTTC,CASSFSDGYYSYNEQFF
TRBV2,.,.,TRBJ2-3,TGTGCCAGCAGTGGCCAACTACAGGGAGCAGATACGCAGTATTTT,CASSGQLQGADTQYF
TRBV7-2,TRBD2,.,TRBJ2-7,TGTGCCAGCAGCTTAGGGGGGGGCTACGAGCAGTACTTC,CASSLGGGYEQYF
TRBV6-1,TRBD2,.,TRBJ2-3,TGTGCCAGCACCATGCTAGCGGGAGACACAGATACGCAGTATTTT,CASTMLAGDTDTQYF
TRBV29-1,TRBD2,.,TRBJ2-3,TGCAGCGTTGACGGACTAGCGGGAGCAAGCGGTTTT,CSVDGLAGASGF
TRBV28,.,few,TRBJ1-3,TGTGCCAGCAGTTTGGGAAGGGTGAAGGGAAACACCATATATTTT,CASSLGRVKGNTIYF
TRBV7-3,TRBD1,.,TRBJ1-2,TGTGCCAGCACGAAGGCGGACAGGGGGGTCGGCTATGGCTACACCTTC,CASTKADRGVGYGYTF
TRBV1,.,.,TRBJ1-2,TGCACCAGCAGCCAACAGACAGTAGAAGGGTATGGCTACACCTTC,CTSSQQTVEGYGYTF
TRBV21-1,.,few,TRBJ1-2,TGTGCCAGCAACCCCCAAATCGAGAGCTATGGCTACACCTTC,CASNPQIESYGYTF
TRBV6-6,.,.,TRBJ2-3,TGTGCCAGCAGCCGTAGCTTGGCAAATACGCAGTATTTT,CASSRSLANTQYF
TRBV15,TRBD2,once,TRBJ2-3,TGTGCCACCAGCAGAGTTCTGACTAGCGGGTCCACAGATACGCAGTATTTT,CATSRVLTSGSTDTQYF
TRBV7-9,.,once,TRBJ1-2,TGTGCCAGCAGCCCCGGACAGTCTTCTAACTATGGCTACACCTTC,CASSPGQSSNYGYTF
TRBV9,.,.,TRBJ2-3,TGTGCCAGCAGCCAGTGGGGCACAGATACGCAGTATTTT,CASSQWGTDTQYF
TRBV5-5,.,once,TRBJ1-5,TGTGCCAGCAGCTTACCAGGGTCCGGCAATCAGCCCCAGCATTTT,CASSLPGSGNQPQHF
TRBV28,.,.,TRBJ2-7,TGTGCCAGCAGTTCACAGGGAAAGGACTACTACGAGCAGTACTTC,CASSSQGKDYYEQYF
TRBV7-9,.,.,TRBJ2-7,TGTGCCAGCAGCTCGAGAGACGGGGTCTACGAGCAGTACTTC,CASSSRDGVYEQYF
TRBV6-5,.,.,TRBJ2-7,TGTGCCAGCAGTTACTCGTTGGCTGGGGCCGGCGAGCAGTACTTC,CASSYSLAGAGEQYF
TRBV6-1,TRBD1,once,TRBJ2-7,TGTGCCAGCAGCCAAAGCGGGACAGGGTCTTACGAGCAGTACTTC,CASSQSGTGSYEQYF
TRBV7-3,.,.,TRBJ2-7,TGTGCCAGCAGCCTCCGGGACGCAGGGAGCTACGAGCAGTACTTC,CASSLRDAGSYEQYF
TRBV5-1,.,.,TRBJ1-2,TGCGCCAGCAGCTTACGTCCCTCCGAAGGGACGCCCTACGGCTACACCTTC,CASSLRPSEGTPYGYTF
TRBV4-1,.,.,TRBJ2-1,TGCGCCAGCAGCCAAGATCGGAGGGGTCCCCTCGACAATGAGCAGTTCTTC,CASSQDRRGPLDNEQFF
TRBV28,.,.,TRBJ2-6,TGTGCCAGCATAAGGGGTGGGAGCTCTGGGGCCAACGTCCTGACTTTC,CASIRGGSSGANVLTF
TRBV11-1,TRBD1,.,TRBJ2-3,TGTGCCAGCAGCGGGAGACAGGGACGCACAGATACGCAGTATTTT,CASSGRQGRTDTQYF
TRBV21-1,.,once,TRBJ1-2,TGTGCCAGCAGCAGCGGGGGACAGAAGTATGGCTACACCTTC,CASSSGGQKYGYTF